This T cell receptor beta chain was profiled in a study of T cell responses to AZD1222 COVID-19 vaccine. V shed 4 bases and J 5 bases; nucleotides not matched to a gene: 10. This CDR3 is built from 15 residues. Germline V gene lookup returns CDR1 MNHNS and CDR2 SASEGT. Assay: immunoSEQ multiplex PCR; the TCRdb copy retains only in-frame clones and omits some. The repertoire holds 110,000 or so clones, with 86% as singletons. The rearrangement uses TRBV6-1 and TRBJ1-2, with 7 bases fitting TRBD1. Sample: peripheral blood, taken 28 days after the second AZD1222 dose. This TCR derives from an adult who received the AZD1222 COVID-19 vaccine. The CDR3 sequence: CASSGTGWQSYGYTF. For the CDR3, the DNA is TGTGCCAGCAGTGGGACAGGATGGCAAAGTTATGGCTACACCTTC.